Presented here are 30 T cell receptor beta chains from one specimen sequenced in a study of blood T cell repertoires in COVID-19. Method: immunoSEQ multiplex PCR; TCRdb's copy keeps in-frame clones and lacks some. This sample has under 200,000 clones; approximately 86% occur once, and the top ten carry over 7%. The sequencing input was peripheral blood. The source of these receptors is an elderly woman in a cohort sampled during active or convalescent COVID-19.

This clone was seen just once. This chain uses TRBV19 with TRBJ2-2; D gene uncertain. The CDR3 runs 16 residues. Trimming cost V 3 bases and J 0 bases, with 11 bases left between them. The germline V gene has CDR1 LNHDA and CDR2 SQIVND (reference sequence). The CDR3 coding sequence is TGTGCCAGTAGTATTGTTTCTGGGCCGAACACCGGGGAGCTGTTTTTT. This encodes CASSIVSGPNTGELFF.

The chain uses TRBV6-5 and TRBJ1-2, with TRBD1 identical over 10 bases. The length of the CDR3 is 14 residues. Germline CDR1 is MNHEY and CDR2 is SVGAGI. Trimming at V came to 6 bases and at J to 3 bases, leaving 4 bases not matched to a gene. The CDR3 loop reads CASRRGQGDYGYTF. The DNA for the CDR3 is TGTGCCAGCAGGCGAGGACAGGGGGACTATGGCTACACCTTC.

This chain connects TRBV24-1 to TRBJ2-1; weak D call: TRBD1 (6 bases). This CDR3 contains 15 residues. Trimming pared 7 bases from V and 0 bases from J, leaving 12 bases between. The germline V gene has CDR1 KGHDR and CDR2 SFDVKD. In DNA, the CDR3 is TGTGCCACCAGAGCCCAGGGGAGCTCCTACAATGAGCAGTTCTTC. Translated, it gives CATRAQGSSYNEQFF.

This chain joins TRBV20-1 and TRBJ2-7; possibly TRBD2 for D (7 bases). The germline V and J ends were trimmed by 3 bases and 6 bases, with 15 bases remaining between them. The CDR3 sequence is 13 residues long. CDR1 DFQATT and CDR2 SNEGSKA come from the germline V gene (reference sequence). This CDR3 is CSASGQGGGEQYV. The DNA for the CDR3 is TGCAGTGCTAGTGGTCAGGGAGGGGGCGAGCAGTACGTC.

The chain joins TRBV3-1 (or the pseudogene TRBV3-2) to TRBJ2-1; the match to TRBD1 covers 7 bases. Germline loops: CDR1 LGHDT, CDR2 YNNKEL (reference sequence). The CDR3 has 16 residues. V shed 2 bases and J 5 bases; nucleotides not matched to a gene: 9. The chain's CDR3 is CASSQRTGGRNNEQFF. The CDR3 bases are TGTGCCAGCAGCCAAAGGACAGGCGGTCGGAACAATGAGCAGTTCTTC.

The rearrangement links TRBV6-5 to TRBJ1-3; no clear D gene. Trimming left V 0 bases short and J 0 bases short, with 6 bases between. This CDR3 is 15 amino acids long. The V gene's germline CDR1 is MNHEY and CDR2 SVGAGI. The CDR3 sequence: CASSYSRLSGNTIYF. The CDR3 bases are TGTGCCAGCAGTTACTCGAGGCTCTCTGGAAACACCATATATTTT.

The V call is TRBV9, the J call TRBJ1-3, with TRBD1 identical over 8 bases. Losses at the gene ends were 0 bases for V and 3 bases for J; bases not matched to a gene: 8. CDR3 size: 17 residues. In germline, CDR1 is SGDLS, CDR2 YYNGEE. The CDR3 protein is CASSVDFNGQGGNTIYF. The CDR3 nucleotides read TGTGCCAGCAGCGTAGACTTCAATGGACAGGGTGGAAACACCATATATTTT.

This chain uses TRBV30 with TRBJ2-1; TRBD1 agrees at 11 bases. Unmatched junction bases numbered 7, after V lost 5 bases and J lost 7 bases. The CDR3 runs to 14 residues. CDR1 and CDR2 (germline): GTSNPN, SVGIG (reference sequence). CDR3: CAWLLGQGANEQFF. CDR3 DNA sequence: TGTGCCTGGTTACTCGGACAGGGGGCTAATGAGCAGTTCTTC.

This clone was detected only a few times. The chain combines TRBV3-1 (or the pseudogene TRBV3-2) with TRBJ2-7; 7 nucleotides line up with TRBD2. V dropped 4 bases and J dropped 4; count of bases not matched to a gene: 13. Germline CDR1 is LGHDT and CDR2 is YNNKEL (reference sequence). CDR3 length: 16 residues. CDR3 in DNA: TGTGCCAGCAGCCGTACCGCCGGGACTACGACTTACGAGCAGTACTTC. This sequence encodes CASSRTAGTTTYEQYF.

In its sample, this clone was seen once. The chain recombines TRBV9 with TRBJ2-5, with a weak D call TRBD2 (5 bases). The CDR3 is 13 amino acids. In germline, CDR1 is SGDLS, CDR2 YYNGEE. The V and J ends lost 0 bases and 3 bases respectively, with 6 bases between them. The CDR3 loop is CASSVGREETQYF. DNA of the CDR3: TGTGCCAGCAGCGTAGGGCGGGAAGAGACCCAGTACTTC.

In nucleotides, the CDR3 is TGTGCCAGCTCGTCCGGAGTAGGGGACAATGAGCAGTTCTTC. Translation gives CASSSGVGDNEQFF. The V and J genes are TRBV18 and TRBJ2-1, with a possible D match to TRBD1 (5 bases). Germline CDR1 is KGHSH and CDR2 is LQKENI. V was shortened by 6 bases and J by 5 bases, with 14 bases between the two germline ends. This CDR3 comprises 14 residues.

There are a few counts of this clone. The chain combines TRBV4-1 with TRBJ1-2; D perhaps matches TRBD1 (5 bases). V shed 2 bases and J shed 3 bases, with 13 bases lying between them. The CDR3 extends over 15 amino acids. Germline V lookup: CDR1 MGHRA, CDR2 YSYEKL. The CDR3 loop is CASSQTGPGDYGYTF. The CDR3 coding sequence is TGCGCCAGCAGCCAAACAGGACCGGGCGACTATGGCTACACCTTC.

The chain is built from TRBV7-2 and TRBJ2-7, with no clear D. The germline CDR1 and CDR2 sequences are SGHTA and FQGNSA. The CDR3 is 13 residues long. Deletions cut 4 bases from V and 0 bases from J, with 7 bases between. The CDR3 region has the DNA TGTGCCAGCAGCTCATCCCCCTCCTACGAGCAGTACGTC. Translating it yields CASSSSPSYEQYV.

This clone came up a few times. The gene calls are TRBV5-1 and TRBJ1-3; D perhaps matches TRBD1 (6 bases). Trimming shortened V by 2 bases and J by 0 bases, and 9 bases separated the two germline ends. This CDR3 is 15 amino acids long. Germline CDR1 SGHRS, CDR2 YFSETQ. The CDR3 DNA is TGCGCCAGCAGCTTAACAGGGAACTCTGGAAACACCATATATTTT. Translating gives CASSLTGNSGNTIYF.

The chain couples TRBV24-1 to TRBJ1-2; D unresolved. V was shortened by 3 bases and J by 8 bases, with 9 bases between the two germline ends. The CDR3 spans 12 residues. Looked up from germline, CDR1 is KGHDR and CDR2 is SFDVKD. CDR3 DNA sequence: TGTGCCACCAGTGATCCCCTCCGGGGCTACACCTTC. This sequence encodes CATSDPLRGYTF.

The chain uses TRBV7-7 and TRBJ2-3, with TRBD2 as a possible D gene (6 bases). Trimming cost V 1 base and J 1 base, with 15 bases left between them. The CDR3 sequence is 17 residues long. Germline V gives CDR1 SSHAT, CDR2 FNYEAQ (reference sequence). CDR3 in amino acids: CASSLGLWGGGTDTQYF. In nucleotides, the CDR3 is TGTGCCAGCAGCTTAGGGCTATGGGGCGGGGGCACAGATACGCAGTATTTT.

V gene TRBV7-8 combines with J gene TRBJ2-2; D remains unclear. Germline CDR1 and CDR2: SGHVS and FQNEAQ. The CDR3 contains 12 residues. V gave up 4 bases and J gave up 6 bases, with 6 bases separating them. The DNA of the CDR3 is TGTGCCAGCAGCTCGGTGGCCGGGGAGCTGTTTTTT. Protein: CASSSVAGELFF.

This clone has only a few counts. V and J are TRBV14 and TRBJ2-3, with D uncertain. CDR1 is SGHDN and CDR2 is FVKESK in the germline V gene. V lost 1 base, J lost 3 bases, and 17 bases lay in between. This CDR3 is 17 amino acids long. CDR3 region: CASSQAWVRSRTDTQYF. The CDR3 DNA sequence: TGTGCCAGCAGCCAAGCTTGGGTGCGGTCGAGGACAGATACGCAGTATTTT.

The J gene is TRBJ2-3, the V gene TRBV5-1; D perhaps matches TRBD2 (6 bases). With 4 bases removed from V and 4 bases from J, the gap between germline ends came to 22 bases. Germline V CDR1 and CDR2: SGHRS, YFSETQ. The CDR3 has 17 residues. The CDR3 DNA follows: TGCGCCAGCAGCATCACCGGGACTTCCCTGGGAGCAGATACGCAGTATTTT. The encoded protein is CASSITGTSLGADTQYF.

This clone occurred once. The chain has TRBV7-2 and TRBJ2-1, with 8 bases lining up with TRBD2. This CDR3 comprises 16 residues. The ends lost 1 base at V and 4 bases at J; junction bases unmatched: 6. Germline V gives CDR1 SGHTA, CDR2 FQGNSA. The CDR3 nucleotides read TGTGCCAGCAGCTTAGTATCGGGGGGGCGATACAATGAGCAGTTCTTC. It specifies CASSLVSGGRYNEQFF.

This rearrangement joins TRBV20-1 to TRBJ1-1; D not certain. Germline V gene data show CDR1 as DFQATT and CDR2 as SNEGSKA (reference sequence). Trimming left V 5 bases short and J 3 bases short, with 7 bases between. The CDR3 runs 11 residues. The CDR3 DNA follows: TGCAGTGCTGCGTCCCACACTGAAGCTTTCTTT. Its protein is CSAASHTEAFF.

This clone was detected once. This chain links TRBV2 with TRBJ2-6; TRBD1 matches 7 bases. The junction had 2 bases not matched to a gene; V was cut back by 7 bases and J by 2 bases. The CDR3 contains 14 residues. The germline V gene encodes CDR1 SNHLY and CDR2 FYNNEI. The DNA of the CDR3 is TGTGCCAGCAACACAGGGGCTGGGGCCAACGTCCTGACTTTC. It codes for CASNTGAGANVLTF.

This clone was detected once. The chain employs TRBV18 and TRBJ2-1, with TRBD1 matching over 8 bases. Trimming cost V 2 bases and J 1 base; bases outside gene matches: 4. CDR3 length: 16 residues. Germline values: CDR1 KGHSH, CDR2 LQKENI. The CDR3 coding sequence is TGTGCCAGCTCACCAAAAGGGACAGGTTCCTACAATGAGCAGTTCTTC. Amino acid sequence: CASSPKGTGSYNEQFF.

The V call is TRBV2, the J call TRBJ2-1; tentative D call: TRBD2 (6 bases). The CDR3 spans 16 residues. V shed 8 bases and J shed 1 base, with 18 bases lying between them. Per germline, CDR1 SNHLY and CDR2 FYNNEI. The CDR3 nucleotides are TGTGCCAGCGAAAGACTAGGGATAACGTCCTACAATGAGCAGTTCTTC. Amino acid sequence: CASERLGITSYNEQFF.

This chain uses TRBV6-5 with TRBJ2-1; 7 nucleotides match TRBD2. The J segment lost 8 bases and the V segment lost 0 bases, leaving 4 bases of the junction unmatched. The CDR3 extends over 14 amino acids. CDR1 is MNHEY and CDR2 is SVGAGI in the germline V gene. CDR3 amino acids: CASSYSGGGDEQFF. CDR3 in DNA: TGTGCCAGCAGTTACTCGGGGGGAGGGGATGAGCAGTTCTTC.

The chain uses TRBV15 and TRBJ1-1, with TRBD1 matching 9 bases. From germline, CDR1 is LNHNV and CDR2 YYDKDF (reference sequence). V lost 3 bases, J lost 3 bases, and 11 bases stayed unmatched. This CDR3 spans 17 amino acids. The DNA for the CDR3 is TGTGCCACCAGCAGGGGACAGGGATCAATTCGACACACTGAAGCTTTCTTT. Residues: CATSRGQGSIRHTEAFF.

The rearrangement links TRBV4-2 to TRBJ2-3; D unclear. Germline V gene sequence: CDR1 LGHNA, CDR2 YNFKEQ. Trimming shortened V by 1 base and J by 0 bases, and 5 bases separated the two germline ends. This CDR3 contains 14 residues. In nucleotides, the CDR3 is TGTGCCAGCAGCCAAGGAGGTAGCACAGATACGCAGTATTTT. This codes for CASSQGGSTDTQYF.

This chain uses TRBV6-1 with TRBJ2-1; 7 bases agree with TRBD1. The CDR3 runs to 16 residues. In germline, CDR1 is MNHNS, CDR2 SASEGT. J gave up 1 base and V 4 bases, and 7 bases lay outside the gene matches. CDR3 loop: CASSGGTAESYNEQFF. CDR3 DNA: TGTGCCAGCAGTGGAGGGACAGCGGAGTCCTACAATGAGCAGTTCTTC.

The V gene is TRBV6-2 or TRBV6-3, the J gene TRBJ1-5; 7 bases fit TRBD1. CDR1 is MNHEY, CDR2 SVGEGT, per germline. The CDR3 runs to 17 residues. The V gene end was trimmed by 0 bases and the J gene end by 0 bases; junction bases not matched to a gene: 5. CDR3 in amino acids: CASSYSGGTYSNQPQHF. CDR3 DNA: TGTGCCAGCAGTTACTCAGGGGGCACCTATAGCAATCAGCCCCAGCATTTT.

The V call is TRBV7-8, the J call TRBJ1-5, with 8 positions matching TRBD1. V lost 3 bases, J lost 3 bases, and 4 bases stayed unmatched. Germline assignment: CDR1 SGHVS and CDR2 FQNEAQ. There are 15 residues in the CDR3. The CDR3 sequence: CASSFGTGVNQPQHF. The CDR3 nucleotides read TGTGCCAGCAGCTTTGGGACAGGAGTCAATCAGCCCCAGCATTTT.